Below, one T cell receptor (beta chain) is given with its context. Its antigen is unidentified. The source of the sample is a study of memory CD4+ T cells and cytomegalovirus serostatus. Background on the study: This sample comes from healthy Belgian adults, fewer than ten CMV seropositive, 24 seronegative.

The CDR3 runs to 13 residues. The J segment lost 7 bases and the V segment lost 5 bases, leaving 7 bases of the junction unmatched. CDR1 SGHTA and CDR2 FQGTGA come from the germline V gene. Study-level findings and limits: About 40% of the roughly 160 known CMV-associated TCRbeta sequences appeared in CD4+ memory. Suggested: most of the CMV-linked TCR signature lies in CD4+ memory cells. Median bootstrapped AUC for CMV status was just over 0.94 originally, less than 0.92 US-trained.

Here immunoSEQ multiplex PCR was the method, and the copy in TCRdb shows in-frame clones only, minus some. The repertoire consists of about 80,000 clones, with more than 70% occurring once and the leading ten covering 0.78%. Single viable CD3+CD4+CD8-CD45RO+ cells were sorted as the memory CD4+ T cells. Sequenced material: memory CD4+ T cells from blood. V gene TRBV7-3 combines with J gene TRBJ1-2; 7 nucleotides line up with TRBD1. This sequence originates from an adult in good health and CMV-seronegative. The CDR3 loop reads CASSQGGEVGYTF. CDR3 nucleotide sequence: TGTGCCAGCAGCCAGGGGGGGGAGGTTGGCTACACCTTC.